This record concerns one T cell receptor beta chain sequence. Its target is not known. This entry belongs to a study of cytomegalovirus exposure and HLA in healthy donors. The PCR used 60 Vbeta and 13 Jbeta primers. Generated by immunoSEQ multiplex PCR, the TCRdb table keeps only in-frame clones and is missing some. The sample records 150,000 to 200,000 clones, about 83% being singletons. Points from the study as a whole: In a later analysis, donors in an Asian-associated ancestry cluster reportedly had fewer N-insertions in productive TCRs than the cohort mean.

Germline CDR1 MNHNS, CDR2 SASEGT. With 9 bases removed from V and 4 bases from J, the gap between germline ends came to 12 bases. The CDR3 runs to 12 residues. This chain uses TRBV6-1 with TRBJ1-1; the D is unclear. This receptor was taken from a girl under 18 in good health and CMV-seropositive. Material: PBMCs. The CDR3 DNA is TGTGCCAGTCCCTCTCCCGGCACTGAAGCTTTCTTT. Its protein is CASPSPGTEAFF.